The 16 T cell receptor delta chains given below trace back to one sample, sequenced in a study of DNA immune sequencing with unique molecular identifiers. All 8 TRDV and 4 TRDJ genes were targeted in 32-plex amplification of genomic DNA. A 12-nucleotide UMI was added during three to four barcoding PCR cycles before adapter PCR. With CATT, TCRdb re-called clones from the multiplex PCR reads. The table has thousands of delta-chain clones, approximately 10% seen once; the top ten hold 45% to 55%. Source material: gamma-delta T cells enriched from blood buffy coat, or unenriched PBMCs (not recorded which). The receptors were sampled from a human donor in good health.

This clone was observed a handful of times. TCRdb attributes to this sequence the protein of a much larger clone, which differs from the DNA translation at residue 9; a read error is likely, and the protein displayed is translated from the DNA. The V and J genes are TRDV2 and TRDJ1, with a possible D match to TRDD3 (5 bases). The length of the CDR3 is 20 residues. In germline, CDR1 is GEAIGNYY, CDR2 EKD. Trimming took off 0 bases at V and 0 bases at J, with 25 bases between the two ends. The CDR3 DNA follows: TGTGCCTGTGACACCATAACGGGGAGCCGGGTTCATCAGTACACCGATAAACTCATCTTT. Translating it yields CACDTITGSRVHQYTDKLIF.

About this clone: For this DNA, TCRdb reports the protein of a much larger clone, which diverges at residue 4, most likely from a read error; the protein presented here is translated directly from the DNA. This same CDR3 is encoded by further DNA sequences in the sample. This chain joins TRDV2 and TRDJ3, with D hard to call. In germline, CDR1 is GEAIGNYY, CDR2 EKD. The CDR3 is made up of 19 amino acids. The V end lost 4 bases, the J end lost 0 bases, and 18 bases lay between the germline ends. The DNA for the CDR3 is TGTGCCTGTGAACAAATCAAGGAGGAGCCCTCCTGGGACACCCGACAGATGTTTTTC. As protein: CACEQIKEEPSWDTRQMFF.

This clone was observed a few times. TCRdb's protein for this DNA is that of a much larger clone and differs from the translation at residue 13, likely a read error; the protein shown is the DNA translation. V is TRDV2 and J is TRDJ1, with 9 bases lining up with TRDD3. This CDR3 is 17 amino acids long. Germline values: CDR1 GEAIGNYY, CDR2 EKD. CDR3 in amino acids: CACDTLGDGKYTVKLIF. For the CDR3, the DNA is TGTGCCTGTGACACTCTGGGGGATGGAAAGTACACCGTTAAACTCATCTTT.

This clone was seen more than once but under ten times. The TCRdb protein comes from a much larger clone and disagrees with this DNA's translation at residue 13, likely due to a read error; the protein given here is derived from the DNA. This chain links TRDV2 with TRDJ1; 7 bases map to TRDD3. This CDR3 region has 17 residues. The germline CDR1 and CDR2 sequences are GEAIGNYY and EKD. This CDR3 reads CACDTLVLGENTGKLIF. CDR3 DNA sequence: TGTGCCTGTGACACCCTCGTGTTGGGGGAGAACACCGGTAAACTCATCTTT.

Details on this clone: Since a far larger clone is one base different, this is likely a read error. J is TRDJ1 and V is TRDV1; TRDD3 matches at 7 bases. The J gene, left out of TCRdb, was set here by checking the DNA against germline. The V gene's germline CDR1 is TSWWSYY and CDR2 QGS. The length of the CDR3 is 27 residues. CDR3: CALGVDSSYLRRYWGSSEGAAIDRLIF. CDR3 bases: TGTGCTCTTGGGGTGGATTCCTCGTACCTACGCCGCTACTGGGGATCAAGCGAGGGAGCCGCGATCGATAGACTCATCTTT.

With respect to this clone: The likely explanation is a read error, given a far larger clone one base away. V gene assignment gives TRDV1, but the J gene was left uncalled; TRDD3 reflects the table's D call only, with no check against the DNA. Germline assignment: CDR1 TSWWSYY and CDR2 QGS. This CDR3 has 24 residues. Here the CDR3 DNA reads TGTGCTCTTGGGGGCTATCTCTCTTCCTTTACGCGTACCTGGGGGATACGGAGGACCGATAAACACATCTTT. It specifies CALGGYLSSFTRTWGIRRTDKHIF.

This clone was detected only a few times. V gene TRDV1 combines with J gene TRDJ1; 12 nucleotides match TRDD3. CDR1 and CDR2 from the germline V gene are TSWWSYY and QGS. This CDR3 is 20 amino acids long. The ends lost 5 bases at V and 0 bases at J; junction bases unmatched: 16. The CDR3 nucleotides are TGTGCTCTTGGGATCCAGGCTCTTACTGGGGGATACCATTACACCGATAAACTCATCTTT. Translating gives CALGIQALTGGYHYTDKLIF.

The table lists this clone with a few counts. V gene TRDV3 combines with J gene TRDJ1; 10 nucleotides agree with TRDD3. The germline CDR1 and CDR2 sequences are TVYSNPD and GDNSRS (reference sequence). V lost 3 bases to trimming and J lost 2 bases; unmatched junction nucleotides: 12. This CDR3 is 16 amino acids long. For the CDR3, the DNA is TGTGCCTTCCATACAGGGGGGATACGCGAGACCGATAAACTCATCTTT. Amino acid sequence: CAFHTGGIRETDKLIF.

About this clone itself: It is likely a read error: a sequence one base away is far more abundant. Distinct nucleotide sequences in the sample also encode this CDR3. The rearrangement links TRDV2 to TRDJ1; tentative D call: TRDD3 (6 bases). V was trimmed by 3 bases and J by 0 bases, leaving 19 bases between them. Germline V gene sequence: CDR1 GEAIGNYY, CDR2 EKD. The CDR3 runs to 17 residues. The chain's CDR3 is CACDSLLGAPNTDKLIF. The CDR3, as DNA: TGTGCCTGTGACTCCCTCTTGGGGGCTCCCAACACCGATAAACTCATCTTT.

There are a few counts of this clone. V usage is TRDV1 and J usage is TRDJ1; D is unresolved. Germline CDR1 is TSWWSYY and CDR2 is QGS. Trimming removed 5 bases at V and 8 bases at J, with 6 bases between. This CDR3 is 10 amino acids long. CDR3 loop: CALGTGKLIF. The CDR3 nucleotides read TGTGCTCTTGGGACAGGCAAACTCATCTTT.

A few counts support this clone. The mismatch at residue 15 between this DNA's translation and the TCRdb protein of a much larger clone likely reflects a read error; the protein shown is translated from the DNA. This chain uses TRDV2 with TRDJ1; 8 positions match TRDD2. This CDR3 spans 20 amino acids. Germline-derived CDR1 and CDR2 are GEAIGNYY and EKD. V trimming: 3 bases; J trimming: 4 bases; junction bases outside the gene matches: 24. CDR3 nucleotides: TGTGCCTGTGACGCTCTTCCTACGTCTCTGGGAATAAAGGGGAACGATAAACTCATCTTT. Translated: CACDALPTSLGIKGNDKLIF.

In its sample, this clone was seen a few times. TCRdb attributes to this sequence the protein of a much larger clone, which differs from the DNA translation at residue 4; a read error is likely, and the protein displayed is translated from the DNA. The rearrangement uses TRDV2 and TRDJ1; 12 nucleotides line up with TRDD3. There are 19 residues in the CDR3. The V segment lost 6 bases and the J segment 2 bases; nucleotides outside the gene matches: 18. The germline V gene encodes CDR1 GEAIGNYY and CDR2 EKD. The CDR3 loop is CACHRILSGGYAETDKLIF. The CDR3 DNA sequence: TGTGCCTGTCACAGGATCCTCTCTGGGGGATACGCGGAAACCGATAAACTCATCTTT.

This clone was counted only a few times. TCRdb's listed protein matches a much larger clone and diverges from this DNA's translation at residue 8, likely through a read error; the protein shown comes from the DNA. The V call is TRDV2, the J call TRDJ1; D is unclear. Trimming took 3 bases from V and 1 from J, leaving 11 bases between them. The V gene's germline CDR1 is GEAIGNYY and CDR2 EKD. This CDR3 has 14 amino acids. This chain's CDR3 is CACDDLTVTDKLIF. The CDR3 bases are TGTGCCTGTGACGACCTTACAGTCACCGATAAACTCATCTTT.

As regards this clone: The protein held in TCRdb is that of a much larger clone and does not match this DNA's translation at residue 15, likely because of a read error; the protein shown is translated from the DNA. J is TRDJ3 and V is TRDV2; 9 positions match TRDD3. The CDR3 spans 20 residues. CDR1 GEAIGNYY and CDR2 EKD come from the germline V gene. The CDR3 DNA follows: TGTGCCTGTGATCCCATTGTACTGGGGGAAAGCTCCTGGGACCCCCGACAGATGTTTTTC. This sequence encodes CACDPIVLGESSWDPRQMFF.

This clone was detected only once. It differs at one base from a far larger clone, so likely a read error. The V gene corresponds to TRDV1; no J gene was called; the table's TRDD3 call for D was not verified on the DNA. The CDR3 loop spans 26 amino acids. Germline assignment: CDR1 TSWWSYY and CDR2 QGS. The CDR3 sequence is CALGELGFLQSLTGGSSSLYTDKIIF. CDR3 nucleotide sequence: TGTGCTCTTGGGGAACTGGGGTTCCTACAGTCCTTAACTGGGGGATCTTCTTCTTTGTACACCGATAAAATCATCTTT.

With regard to this clone: The protein held in TCRdb is that of a much larger clone and does not match this DNA's translation at residue 4, likely because of a read error; the protein shown is translated from the DNA. The chain carries TRDV2 and TRDJ1; 7 bases align to TRDD3. Germline CDR1 and CDR2: GEAIGNYY and EKD. The CDR3 runs to 18 residues. The CDR3 region is CACGTVGGGDIRSDKLIF. CDR3 in DNA: TGTGCCTGTGGCACCGTAGGAGGTGGGGATATCCGATCCGATAAACTCATCTTT.